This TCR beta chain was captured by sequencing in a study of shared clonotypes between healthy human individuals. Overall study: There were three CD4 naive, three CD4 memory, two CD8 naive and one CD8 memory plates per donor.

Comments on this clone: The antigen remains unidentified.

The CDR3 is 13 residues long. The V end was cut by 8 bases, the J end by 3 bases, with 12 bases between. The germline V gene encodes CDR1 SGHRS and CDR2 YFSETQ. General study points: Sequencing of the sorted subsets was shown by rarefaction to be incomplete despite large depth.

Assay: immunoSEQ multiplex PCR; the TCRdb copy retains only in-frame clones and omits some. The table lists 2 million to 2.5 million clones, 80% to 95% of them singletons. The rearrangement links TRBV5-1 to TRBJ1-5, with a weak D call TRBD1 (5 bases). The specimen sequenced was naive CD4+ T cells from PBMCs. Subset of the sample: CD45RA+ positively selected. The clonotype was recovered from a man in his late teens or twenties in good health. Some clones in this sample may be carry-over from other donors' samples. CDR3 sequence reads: CASRRGPNQPQHF. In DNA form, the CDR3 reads TGCGCCAGTAGGAGGGGCCCCAATCAGCCCCAGCATTTT.